This paragraph reports one T cell receptor beta chain. The CDR3 consists of 17 residues. CDR1 SGHAT and CDR2 FQDESV come from the germline V gene (reference sequence). V was trimmed by 5 bases and J by 0 bases, leaving 19 bases between them. This specimen comes from a study of T cell changes during pregnancy in multiple sclerosis. Here immunoSEQ multiplex PCR was the method, and the copy in TCRdb shows in-frame clones only, minus some. The sample contains roughly 97,000 clones, approximately 90% of which appear only once. The clonotype comes from a female donor in good health, enrolled as a control in a pregnancy study. The sample in question was peripheral blood, obtained in the second trimester of pregnancy. This sequence joins TRBV11-1 and TRBJ1-1; tentative D call: TRBD1 (5 bases). As DNA, the CDR3 is TGTGCCAGCAGCCCCGGGGGAGCAGGTCTTATGAACACTGAAGCTTTCTTT. Translating it yields CASSPGGAGLMNTEAFF.